This T cell receptor beta chain stems from a study of T cell responses to AZD1222 COVID-19 vaccine. The study's findings and limits: Targets within unmutated variant regions were reportedly found for nearly half of spike-specific TCRs.

The data were produced by immunoSEQ multiplex PCR, yet TCRdb's version contains in-frame clones alone and is incomplete. The data contain 190,000 or so clones, approximately 94% of them seen just once; the ten biggest clones take up 1%. Regarding this clone: Its antigen is still unknown.

The input for sequencing was peripheral blood, taken 28 days after the second AZD1222 dose. This clonotype was sampled from an adult who received the AZD1222 COVID-19 vaccine.

The CDR3 sequence is CASSPHKGSYNSPLHF. CDR3 sequence (DNA): TGTGCCAGCAGTCCTCATAAGGGCTCCTATAATTCACCCCTCCACTTT. The chain combines TRBV28 with TRBJ1-6; D unresolved. The V gene's germline CDR1 is MDHEN and CDR2 SYDVKM. This CDR3 is built from 16 residues. V was pared by 5 bases and J by 0 bases, with 11 bases between.